This T cell receptor beta chain was identified during a study of blood T cell repertoires in COVID-19. Across the study: The United States, Italy and Spain supplied acute and convalescent COVID-19 samples. The cDNA or gDNA used as material had been derived from T cells, B-cell-depleted T cells, or PBMCs.

Per the germline V gene, CDR1 is SQVTM and CDR2 is ANQGSEA. The trim removed 4 bases at V and 5 bases at J, leaving 6 bases unmatched. The CDR3 has 13 residues. Study processing details: From reference gene primer amplification, estimates of nucleated cell counts were derived. The table came from immunoSEQ multiplex PCR; TCRdb's copy has only in-frame clones and leaves some out. The V and J calls and clone size were taken over from that table, and D and trimming were inferred from the DNA. The table includes 95,000 to 100,000 clones, approximately 80% detected once. The sequence was collected from a human donor in a cohort sampled during active COVID-19. The sample consisted of peripheral blood. The chain is built from TRBV29-1 and TRBJ2-7; 9 bases match TRBD2. The CDR3 DNA sequence: TGCAGCGTTGTTCGGGGACTAGCCCACGAGCAGTACTTC. Protein product: CSVVRGLAHEQYF.